Shown below are 16 T cell receptor beta chains from a single sample sequenced in a study of T cells after yellow fever vaccination. TCRdb reprocessed the 5' RACE reads via MiXCR and lists one record per CDR3 protein. The top ten hold 19% of the sample, which has a few hundred thousand distinct CDR3 sequences, 3.5% to 4.5% seen once. The material was PBMCs, obtained 15 days after the yellow fever booster vaccination. These receptors were collected from a man younger than 35 who received the YFV17D yellow fever vaccine.

This clonotype showed up many times. The V gene is TRBV7-6, the J gene TRBJ2-1; 12 nucleotides match TRBD1. The CDR3 extends over 17 amino acids. Unmatched junction bases numbered 13, after V lost 4 bases and J lost 9 bases. Germline-derived CDR1 and CDR2 are SGHVS and FNYEAQ. In DNA form, the CDR3 reads TGTGCCAGCAGCTCCCTCGGGACAGGGGGCCATGGGGTTGAGCAGTTCTTC. It translates to CASSSLGTGGHGVEQFF. The variable domain in full, completed from reference TRBV7-6 and TRBJ2-1, reads GAGVSQSPRYKVTKRGQDVALRCDPISGHVSLYWYRQALGQGPEFLTYFNYEAQQDKSGLPNDRFSAERPEGSISTLTIQRTEQRDSAMYRCASSSLGTGGHGVEQFFGPGTRLTVL.

This clonotype was seen repeatedly, ten times or more. This chain connects TRBV29-1 to TRBJ1-2, with D unclear. V shed 1 base and J shed 7 bases, with 1 base lying between them. The CDR3 is made up of 9 amino acids. Germline CDR1 is SQVTM and CDR2 is ANQGSEA. CDR3 in amino acids: CSVEGGYTF. The CDR3 DNA follows: TGCAGCGTTGAAGGTGGCTACACCTTC. The full variable domain, rest sourced from reference TRBV29-1 and TRBJ1-2, is SAVISQKPSRDICQRGTSLTIQCQVDSQVTMMFWYRQQPGQSLTLIATANQGSEATYESGFVIDKFPISRPNLTFSTLTVSNMSPEDSSIYLCSVEGGYTFGSGTRLTVV.

Only a few counts were recorded for this clonotype. The chain couples TRBV20-1 to TRBJ2-5; D unclear. CDR3 size: 13 residues. From germline, CDR1 is DFQATT and CDR2 SNEGSKA (reference sequence). Trimming cost V 3 bases and J 5 bases, with 13 bases left between them. CDR3 amino acids: CSARLPPWETQYF. DNA for the CDR3: TGCAGTGCTAGGCTCCCCCCATGGGAGACCCAGTACTTC.

This clonotype has only a few counts. The V gene is TRBV18, the J gene TRBJ2-3; 8 bases line up with TRBD1. Germline V gives CDR1 KGHSH, CDR2 LQKENI. The CDR3 extends over 15 amino acids. J was trimmed by 1 base and V by 6 bases; bases with no gene match: 6. The chain's CDR3 is CASSPDRVGTDTQYF. CDR3 bases: TGTGCCAGCTCGCCGGACAGGGTCGGCACAGATACGCAGTATTTT.

V and J are TRBV7-2 and TRBJ2-1; TRBD2 agrees at 9 bases. The germline CDR1 and CDR2 sequences are SGHTA and FQGNSA. Trimming took 1 base from V and 12 from J; bases not matched to a gene: 10. This CDR3 spans 15 amino acids. For the CDR3, the DNA is TGTGCCAGCAGCTTAGAAGCGGGGGGCCCCGCGGGGCAGTTCTTC. This sequence encodes CASSLEAGGPAGQFF.

This clonotype was picked up a small number of times. The chain uses TRBV18 and TRBJ2-3; D gene ambiguous. Germline-derived CDR1 and CDR2 are KGHSH and LQKENI. V was clipped by 6 bases and J by 6 bases, with 7 bases between them. This CDR3 has 11 amino acids. This CDR3 is CASSALDTQYF. The CDR3 DNA reads TGTGCCAGCTCCGCCTTGGATACGCAGTATTTT.

This clonotype was picked up many times. The rearrangement uses TRBV27 and TRBJ1-3; no definite D call. V was shortened by 8 bases and J by 0 bases, with 8 bases between the two germline ends. Germline values: CDR1 MNHEY, CDR2 SMNVEV (reference sequence). The CDR3 covers 13 residues. CDR3 loop: CASCPASGNTIYF. In nucleotides, the CDR3 is TGTGCCAGCTGTCCAGCCTCTGGAAACACCATATATTTT.

This clonotype showed up many times. V is TRBV27 and J is TRBJ1-5, with unresolved D. The V end lost 6 bases, the J end lost 2 bases, and 11 bases lay between the germline ends. The CDR3 has 14 amino acids. CDR1 and CDR2 from the germline V gene are MNHEY and SMNVEV (reference sequence). CDR3 region: CASRDVEGNQPQHF. CDR3 nucleotides: TGTGCCAGCAGAGATGTGGAGGGCAATCAGCCCCAGCATTTT.

In its sample, this clonotype was seen a few times. The V call is TRBV3-1, the J call TRBJ2-1; D could derive from TRBD1 or TRBD2 (5 bases each). The CDR3 is 13 amino acids. Between the trimmed V and J ends, which lost 3 bases and 8 bases, there was a span of 11 bases. Germline CDR1 reads LGHDT; CDR2 reads YNNKEL (reference sequence). Here the CDR3 DNA reads TGTGCCAGCAGCCACCGGGGCCCGGATGAGCAGTTCTTC. Protein product: CASSHRGPDEQFF.

This clonotype showed up many times. The V and J genes are TRBV2 and TRBJ1-2; 7 bases align to TRBD1. The CDR3 has 14 amino acids. With 4 bases clipped from V and 4 bases from J, the junction kept 6 bases outside the gene matches. The germline V gene encodes CDR1 SNHLY and CDR2 FYNNEI. The CDR3 region is CASSGSGQLYGYTF. The CDR3 region has the DNA TGTGCCAGCAGTGGATCGGGACAGCTCTATGGCTACACCTTC.

This clonotype was seen a handful of times. The rearrangement uses TRBV11-1 and TRBJ2-1; D may be TRBD2 (5 bases). The CDR3 has 15 amino acids. Germline assignment: CDR1 SGHAT and CDR2 FQDESV (reference sequence). V lost 5 bases, J lost 9 bases, and 20 bases lay in between. CDR3 sequence reads: CASSLSLGATTEQFF. The CDR3 nucleotides are TGTGCCAGCAGCCTAAGCTTGGGAGCCACCACTGAGCAGTTCTTC.

V usage is TRBV5-4 and J usage is TRBJ2-1; D is unresolved. Germline CDR1 SGHNT, CDR2 YYREEE (reference sequence). Trimming removed 3 bases at V and 8 bases at J, with 6 bases between. CDR3 length: 11 amino acids. The CDR3, as DNA: TGTGCCAGCAGCTATACCGATGAGCAGTTCTTC. Translated: CASSYTDEQFF.

This clonotype came up a few times. The junction does not match germline at one end; this may be a read error. This rearrangement joins TRBV7-7 to TRBJ2-5; no definite D call. Germline CDR1 is SSHAT and CDR2 is FNYEAQ (reference sequence). The CDR3 spans 14 residues. The CDR3 here is CASSLGWPPGTQYF. DNA of the CDR3: TGTGCTAGCAGCTTAGGGTGGCCCCCCGGGACCCAGTACTTC.

This clonotype was seen at least ten times. The J gene is TRBJ1-2, the V gene TRBV5-5; D is perhaps TRBD1 (6 bases). V was clipped by 2 bases and J by 8 bases, with 19 bases between them. This CDR3 is built from 15 residues. CDR1 SGHKS and CDR2 YYEKEE come from the germline V gene (reference sequence). The CDR3 here is CASSLTGQIVRGYTF. The CDR3 DNA is TGTGCCAGCAGCTTAACCGGACAGATCGTAAGGGGCTACACCTTC.

Many counts were recorded for this clonotype. This chain links TRBV29-1 with TRBJ2-2, with D tentatively TRBD2 (6 bases). V was shortened by 1 base and J by 6 bases, with 9 bases between the two germline ends. Germline loops: CDR1 SQVTM, CDR2 ANQGSEA. This CDR3 comprises 13 residues. CDR3 protein: CSVEVTGAGELFF. The CDR3 DNA reads as TGCAGCGTTGAAGTCACGGGAGCCGGGGAGCTGTTTTTT.

In this sample, this clonotype turned up a few times. V usage is TRBV12-3 or TRBV12-4 and J usage is TRBJ1-2, with 9 positions matching TRBD1. J gave up 5 bases and V 7 bases, and 8 bases lay outside the gene matches. CDR3 size: 14 residues. This CDR3 reads CASTLTTGGYGYTF. The CDR3 region has the DNA TGTGCCAGCACCCTAACGACAGGGGGTTATGGCTACACCTTC.